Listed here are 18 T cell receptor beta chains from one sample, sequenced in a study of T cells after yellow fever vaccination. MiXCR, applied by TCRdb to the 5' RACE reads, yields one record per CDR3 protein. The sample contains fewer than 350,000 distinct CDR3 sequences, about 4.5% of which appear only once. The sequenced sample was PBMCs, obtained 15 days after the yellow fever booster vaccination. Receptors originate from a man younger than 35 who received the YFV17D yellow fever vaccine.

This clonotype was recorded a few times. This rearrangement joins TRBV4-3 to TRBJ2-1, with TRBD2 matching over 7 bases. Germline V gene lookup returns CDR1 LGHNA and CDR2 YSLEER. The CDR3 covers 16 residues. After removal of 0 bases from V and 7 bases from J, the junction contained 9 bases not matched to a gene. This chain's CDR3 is CASSQDVRQGGNEQFF. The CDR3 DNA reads TGCGCCAGCAGCCAAGATGTGAGGCAGGGAGGGAATGAGCAGTTCTTC.

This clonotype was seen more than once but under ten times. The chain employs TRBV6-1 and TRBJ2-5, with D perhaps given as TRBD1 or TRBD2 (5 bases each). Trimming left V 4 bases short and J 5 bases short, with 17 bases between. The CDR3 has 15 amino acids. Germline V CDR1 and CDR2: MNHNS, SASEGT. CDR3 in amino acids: CASSVRDEGVETQYF. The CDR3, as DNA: TGTGCCAGCAGTGTCCGGGACGAGGGTGTGGAGACCCAGTACTTC.

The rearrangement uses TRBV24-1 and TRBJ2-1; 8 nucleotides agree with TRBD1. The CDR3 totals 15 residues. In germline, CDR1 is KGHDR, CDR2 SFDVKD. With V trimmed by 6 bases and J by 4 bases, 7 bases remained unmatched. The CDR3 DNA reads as TGTGCCACCAGTAGACAGGGGACCTTTTACAATGAGCAGTTCTTC. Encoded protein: CATSRQGTFYNEQFF.

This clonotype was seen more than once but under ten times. The CDR3 loop reads CASRLQGGGQETQYF. The CDR3 nucleotides read TGTGCCAGCAGACTACAGGGGGGAGGCCAAGAGACCCAGTACTTC. This chain joins TRBV12-3 or TRBV12-4 and TRBJ2-5; 8 nucleotides align to TRBD1. The CDR3 runs 15 residues. Losses at the gene ends were 6 bases for V and 1 base for J; bases not matched to a gene: 7.

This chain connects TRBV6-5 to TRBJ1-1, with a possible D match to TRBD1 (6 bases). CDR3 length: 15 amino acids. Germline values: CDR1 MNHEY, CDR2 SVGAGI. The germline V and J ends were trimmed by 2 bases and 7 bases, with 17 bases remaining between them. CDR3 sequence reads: CASSYPGQLIGEAFF. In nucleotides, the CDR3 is TGTGCCAGCAGTTACCCTGGACAGCTTATTGGTGAAGCTTTCTTT.

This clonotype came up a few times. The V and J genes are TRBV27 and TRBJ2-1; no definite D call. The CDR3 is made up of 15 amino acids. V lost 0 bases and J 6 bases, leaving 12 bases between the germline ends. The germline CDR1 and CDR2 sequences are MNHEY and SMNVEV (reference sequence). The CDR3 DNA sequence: TGTGCCAGCAGTTTATCTCCCCGTTGGCTCAATGAGCAGTTCTTC. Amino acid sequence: CASSLSPRWLNEQFF.

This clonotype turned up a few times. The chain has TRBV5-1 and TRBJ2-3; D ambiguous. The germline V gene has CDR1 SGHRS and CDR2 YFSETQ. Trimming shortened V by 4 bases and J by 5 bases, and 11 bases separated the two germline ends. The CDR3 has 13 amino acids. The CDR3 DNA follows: TGCGCCAGCAGCGTCACTGGTGGAGATACGCAGTATTTT. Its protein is CASSVTGGDTQYF.

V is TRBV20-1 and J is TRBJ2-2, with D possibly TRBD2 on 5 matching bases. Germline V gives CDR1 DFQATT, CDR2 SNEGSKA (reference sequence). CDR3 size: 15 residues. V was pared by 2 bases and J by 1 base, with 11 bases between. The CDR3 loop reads CSARPLAGNTGELFF. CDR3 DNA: TGCAGTGCTAGACCGTTGGCGGGGAACACCGGGGAGCTGTTTTTT.

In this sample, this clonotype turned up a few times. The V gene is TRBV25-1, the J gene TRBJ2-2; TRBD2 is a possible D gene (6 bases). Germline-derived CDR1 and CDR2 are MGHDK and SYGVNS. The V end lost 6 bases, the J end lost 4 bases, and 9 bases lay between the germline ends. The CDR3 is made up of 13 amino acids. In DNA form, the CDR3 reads TGTGCCAGCAGGGTCGGGGGCACCGGGGAGCTGTTTTTT. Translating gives CASRVGGTGELFF.

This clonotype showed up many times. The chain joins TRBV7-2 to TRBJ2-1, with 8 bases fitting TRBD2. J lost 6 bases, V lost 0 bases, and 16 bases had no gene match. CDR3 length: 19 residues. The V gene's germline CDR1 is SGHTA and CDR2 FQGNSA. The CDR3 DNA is TGTGCCAGCAGCTTAGCCGTAGCGGGGCGAAGTCCCTCCGTCAATGAGCAGTTCTTC. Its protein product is CASSLAVAGRSPSVNEQFF.

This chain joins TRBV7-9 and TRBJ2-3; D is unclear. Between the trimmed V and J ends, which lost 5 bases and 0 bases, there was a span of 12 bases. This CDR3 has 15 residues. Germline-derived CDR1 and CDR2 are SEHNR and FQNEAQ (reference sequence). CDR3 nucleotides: TGTGCCAGCAGCACCAACCCTTGGAGCACAGATACGCAGTATTTT. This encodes CASSTNPWSTDTQYF. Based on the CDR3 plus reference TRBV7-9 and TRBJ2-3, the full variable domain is DTGVSQNPRHKITKRGQNVTFRCDPISEHNRLYWYRQTLGQGPEFLTYFQNEAQLEKSRLLSDRFSAERPKGSFSTLEIQRTEQGDSAMYLCASSTNPWSTDTQYFGPGTRLTVL.

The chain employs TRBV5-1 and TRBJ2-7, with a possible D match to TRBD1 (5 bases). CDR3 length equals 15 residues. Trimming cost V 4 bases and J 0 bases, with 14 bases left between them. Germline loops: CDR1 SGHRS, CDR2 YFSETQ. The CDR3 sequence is CASSRIGVASYEQYF. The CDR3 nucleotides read TGCGCCAGCAGCAGGATAGGGGTCGCCTCCTACGAGCAGTACTTC.

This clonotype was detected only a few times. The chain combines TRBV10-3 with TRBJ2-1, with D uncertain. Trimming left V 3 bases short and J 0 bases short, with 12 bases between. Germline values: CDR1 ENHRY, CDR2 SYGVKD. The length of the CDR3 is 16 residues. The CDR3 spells CAISDTLAPSYNEQFF. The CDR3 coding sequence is TGTGCCATCAGTGATACTTTGGCGCCCTCCTACAATGAGCAGTTCTTC.

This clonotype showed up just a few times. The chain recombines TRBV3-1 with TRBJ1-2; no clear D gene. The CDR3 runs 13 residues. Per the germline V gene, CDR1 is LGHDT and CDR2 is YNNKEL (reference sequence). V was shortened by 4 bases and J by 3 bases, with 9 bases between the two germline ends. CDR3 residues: CASSRGPDYGYTF. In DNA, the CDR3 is TGTGCCAGCAGCCGAGGGCCGGACTATGGCTACACCTTC.

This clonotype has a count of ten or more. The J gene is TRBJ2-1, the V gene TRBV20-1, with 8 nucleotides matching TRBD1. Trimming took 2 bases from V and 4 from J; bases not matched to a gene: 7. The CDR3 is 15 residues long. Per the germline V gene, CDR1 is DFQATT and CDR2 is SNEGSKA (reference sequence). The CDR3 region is CSARSPGQAYNEQFF. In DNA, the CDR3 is TGCAGTGCTAGATCACCGGGACAGGCATACAATGAGCAGTTCTTC.

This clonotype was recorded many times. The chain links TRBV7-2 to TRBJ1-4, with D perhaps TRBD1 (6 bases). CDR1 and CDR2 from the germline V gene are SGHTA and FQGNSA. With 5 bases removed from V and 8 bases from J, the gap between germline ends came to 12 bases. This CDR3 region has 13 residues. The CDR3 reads CASSLTTGEKLFF. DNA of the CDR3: TGTGCCAGCAGCCTAACGACAGGCGAAAAACTGTTTTTT.

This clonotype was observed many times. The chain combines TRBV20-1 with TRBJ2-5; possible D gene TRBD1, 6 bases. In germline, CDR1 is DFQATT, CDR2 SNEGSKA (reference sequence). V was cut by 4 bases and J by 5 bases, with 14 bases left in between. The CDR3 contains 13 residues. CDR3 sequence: CSANPQGSETQYF. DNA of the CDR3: TGCAGTGCTAACCCCCAGGGGTCGGAGACCCAGTACTTC.

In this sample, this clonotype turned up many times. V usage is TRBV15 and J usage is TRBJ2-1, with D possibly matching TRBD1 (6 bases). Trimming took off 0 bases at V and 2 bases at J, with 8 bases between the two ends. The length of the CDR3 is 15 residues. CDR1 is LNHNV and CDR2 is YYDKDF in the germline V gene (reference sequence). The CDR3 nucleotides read TGTGCCACCAGCAGAGACCGGGACACCTACAATGAGCAGTTCTTC. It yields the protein CATSRDRDTYNEQFF.